Shown below are 2 T cell receptor beta chains from a single sample sequenced in a study of blood T cell repertoires in COVID-19. Clones were sequenced by immunoSEQ multiplex PCR, and TCRdb holds only the in-frame ones, with some missing. The sample lists 95,000 to 110,000 clones; 85% to 90% were seen once. The sample was peripheral blood. These receptors originate from a human donor in a cohort sampled during active COVID-19.

The V call is TRBV19, the J call TRBJ2-1, with 8 nucleotides matching TRBD2. Germline V CDR1 and CDR2: LNHDA, SQIVND (reference sequence). The CDR3 is made up of 16 amino acids. The junction had 15 bases not matched to a gene; V was cut back by 5 bases and J by 9 bases. CDR3 residues: CASSFEPGLDYGEQFF. The CDR3 DNA reads TGTGCCAGTAGTTTTGAACCGGGACTAGATTACGGTGAGCAGTTCTTC.

The chain carries TRBV5-1 and TRBJ1-6, with 10 bases aligning to TRBD1. CDR1 and CDR2 from the germline V gene are SGHRS and YFSETQ. This CDR3 region has 15 residues. J gave up 10 bases and V 0 bases, and 4 bases lay outside the gene matches. This chain's CDR3 is CASSLGDRGNSPLHF. DNA for the CDR3: TGCGCCAGCAGCTTGGGGGACAGGGGTAACTCACCCCTCCACTTT.